These 13 T cell receptor beta chains came from one sample sequenced in a study of blood T cell repertoires in COVID-19. Data came from immunoSEQ multiplex PCR; TCRdb stores just in-frame clones and leaves some out. Of over 200,000 clones in the sample, 65% to 85% were seen once. Sample: peripheral blood. The receptors come from a man aged 45-60 years with active or convalescent COVID-19.

Only one count was recorded for this clone. This rearrangement joins TRBV7-2 to TRBJ2-2, with D perhaps TRBD1 (7 bases). CDR3 length: 16 amino acids. The V and J ends lost 3 bases and 1 base respectively, with 12 bases between them. Germline CDR1 reads SGHTA; CDR2 reads FQGNSA. CDR3 bases: TGTGCCAGCAGCTTTTCAGGGGGGTTGAACACCGGGGAGCTGTTTTTT. Protein sequence: CASSFSGGLNTGELFF.

V is TRBV29-1 and J is TRBJ1-1; D possibly corresponds to TRBD1 (5 bases). Per the germline V gene, CDR1 is SQVTM and CDR2 is ANQGSEA. The CDR3 consists of 12 residues. The V and J ends lost 5 bases and 6 bases respectively, with 13 bases between them. CDR3 coding DNA: TGCAGCGTTAGCCAGGGTCTGGCTGAAGCTTTCTTT. Translation gives CSVSQGLAEAFF.

This clone was seen only a few times. The chain has TRBV2 and TRBJ2-2, with unresolved D. From germline, CDR1 is SNHLY and CDR2 FYNNEI. The CDR3 is 12 residues long. With 6 bases removed from V and 7 bases from J, the gap between germline ends came to 9 bases. This chain's CDR3 is CASSTENGELFF. CDR3 nucleotides: TGTGCCAGCAGCACAGAGAACGGGGAGCTGTTTTTT.

The chain carries TRBV30 and TRBJ2-7; 11 bases map to TRBD1. The CDR3 is made up of 15 amino acids. CDR1 GTSNPN and CDR2 SVGIG come from the germline V gene (reference sequence). The trim removed 4 bases at V and 1 base at J, leaving 6 bases unmatched. CDR3 nucleotide sequence: TGTGCCTGGACCCCGGACAGGGGGCTATCCTACGAGCAGTACTTC. Translating it yields CAWTPDRGLSYEQYF.

V gene TRBV7-2 combines with J gene TRBJ2-3, with 9 positions matching TRBD1. CDR1 and CDR2 from the germline V gene are SGHTA and FQGNSA. The ends lost 5 bases at V and 0 bases at J; junction bases unmatched: 6. This CDR3 contains 16 residues. The CDR3 nucleotides read TGTGCCAGCAGCCCAGGGACAGGGCTAAGCACAGATACGCAGTATTTT. Protein product: CASSPGTGLSTDTQYF.

The genes are TRBV2 and TRBJ1-4; perhaps TRBD1 as D (6 bases). In germline, CDR1 is SNHLY, CDR2 FYNNEI. This CDR3 is 13 amino acids long. The V and J ends lost 7 bases and 7 bases respectively, with 13 bases between them. CDR3 sequence (DNA): TGTGCCAGCATCGGGAGGGGGGGTGAAAAACTGTTTTTT. It yields the protein CASIGRGGEKLFF.

This clone was detected only once. The chain employs TRBV7-2 and TRBJ1-6, with D perhaps TRBD1 (6 bases). V gave up 6 bases and J gave up 2 bases, with 14 bases separating them. This CDR3 is built from 16 residues. Germline CDR1 and CDR2: SGHTA and FQGNSA. CDR3 coding DNA: TGTGCCAGCAGGGACGGGGGGCGGACCTATAATTCACCCCTCCACTTT. Translation gives CASRDGGRTYNSPLHF.

The CDR3 region has the DNA TGTGCCACCAGCGACGACAGGGGGCGGGGCGGGGAGCTGTTTTTT. Protein product: CATSDDRGRGGELFF. The chain uses TRBV15 and TRBJ2-2; 10 nucleotides match TRBD1. Germline V lookup: CDR1 LNHNV, CDR2 YYDKDF (reference sequence). CDR3 length: 15 residues. V shed 5 bases, J shed 7 bases, and the junction held 7 bases outside the gene matches.

V is TRBV5-1 and J is TRBJ1-2, with TRBD1 matching over 7 bases. The CDR3 runs 14 residues. V was pared by 4 bases and J by 4 bases, with 7 bases of the junction left unmatched. Germline V gene lookup returns CDR1 SGHRS and CDR2 YFSETQ. The CDR3 is CASSAPTGSYGYTF. CDR3 coding DNA: TGCGCCAGCAGCGCACCGACAGGGAGCTATGGCTACACCTTC.

This clone was found a few times. Written as DNA, the CDR3 is TGCGCCAGCAGCCAAGAGGGACAGGGCGGGAATTCACCCCTCCACTTT. The encoded protein is CASSQEGQGGNSPLHF. The rearrangement joins TRBV4-1 to TRBJ1-6; 9 bases match TRBD1. This CDR3 region has 16 residues. Germline assignment: CDR1 MGHRA and CDR2 YSYEKL. V was clipped by 0 bases and J by 7 bases; unmatched bases: 4.

CDR3 sequence reads: CASSQDPVPERGYTF. In DNA form, the CDR3 reads TGCGCCAGCAGCCAAGATCCCGTCCCCGAGCGCGGCTACACCTTC. The rearrangement joins TRBV4-3 to TRBJ1-2; D uncertain. V was pared by 0 bases and J by 8 bases, with 16 bases between. This CDR3 has 15 residues. Germline V gives CDR1 LGHNA, CDR2 YSLEER.

This clone has only one observation. J is TRBJ1-2 and V is TRBV6-1; D uncertain. The V gene's germline CDR1 is MNHNS and CDR2 SASEGT. The CDR3 length is 15 residues. Trimming removed 3 bases from V and 5 bases from J, with 16 bases in between. The CDR3 DNA sequence: TGTGCCAGCAGTGACCCTGGGCGGGCGGCGTATGGCTACACCTTC. Its translation: CASSDPGRAAYGYTF.

This chain links TRBV11-2 with TRBJ2-5; 9 nucleotides align to TRBD2. The CDR3 has 14 amino acids. In germline, CDR1 is SGHAT, CDR2 FQNNGV. V shed 5 bases and J 3 bases; nucleotides not matched to a gene: 4. Written as DNA, the CDR3 is TGTGCCAGCAGCGCCGGACTAGCGAAAGAGACCCAGTACTTC. It codes for CASSAGLAKETQYF.